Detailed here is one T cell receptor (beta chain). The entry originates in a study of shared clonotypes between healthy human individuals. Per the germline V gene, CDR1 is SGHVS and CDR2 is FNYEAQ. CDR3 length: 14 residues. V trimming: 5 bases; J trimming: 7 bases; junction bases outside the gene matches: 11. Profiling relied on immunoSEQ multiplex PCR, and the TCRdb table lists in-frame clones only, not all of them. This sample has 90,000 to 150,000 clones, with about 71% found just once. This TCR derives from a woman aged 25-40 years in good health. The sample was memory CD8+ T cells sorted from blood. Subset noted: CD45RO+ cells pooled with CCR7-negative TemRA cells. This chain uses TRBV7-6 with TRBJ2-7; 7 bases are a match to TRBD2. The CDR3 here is CASSPASPGGEQYF. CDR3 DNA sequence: TGTGCCAGCAGCCCAGCAAGCCCCGGGGGGGAGCAGTACTTC.